This T cell receptor (beta chain) was sequenced for a study of cytomegalovirus exposure and HLA in healthy donors. The trim removed 6 bases at V and 5 bases at J, leaving 10 bases unmatched. The CDR3 has 15 residues. Per the germline V gene, CDR1 is SNHLY and CDR2 is FYNNEI. General study results and limits: As immune exposure information, only CMV serostatus was available. A few V segments could not be told apart, such as TRBV6-2 and TRBV6-3, and were left out.

In the PCR, 60 Vbeta and 13 Jbeta primers were used. Only in-frame clones appear in the TCRdb table, and some are missing; sequencing was by immunoSEQ multiplex PCR. The sample lists some 70,000 clones, about 70% seen once, with approximately 11% in the top ten. As regards this clone: Antigen specificity is unknown.

This clonotype was sampled from a woman younger than 45 in good health and CMV-seronegative. The chain couples TRBV2 to TRBJ2-1; TRBD1 matches at 7 bases. What was sequenced was PBMCs. In DNA form, the CDR3 reads TGTGCCAGCAGGCAGACAGGGACCTCGGACAATGAGCAGTTCTTC. The encoded protein is CASRQTGTSDNEQFF.